This T cell receptor (beta chain) was sequenced for a study of Graves' ophthalmopathy and Graves' hyperthyroidism. About the research overall: Peripheral blood samples were taken at initial diagnosis, before any treatment. Overall study findings and caveats: Most thyroid clonotypes expanded beyond 0.001 frequency were also found in blood. The model's ophthalmopathy progression predictions had less than 71% sensitivity and 72.22% specificity.

Amplification of TCR beta CDR3 regions used RNA transcripts. The library came from an HTBI-primed first-round RT-PCR and a second-round multiplex PCR. TCRdb reprocessed the multiplex PCR reads with MiXCR, giving one entry per CDR3 protein. The table includes approximately 700,000 distinct CDR3 sequences, over 40% detected once. There are many counts of this clonotype. Its specificity is unknown. The receptor was isolated from an adult man with Graves' ophthalmopathy. Sequencing used peripheral blood.

This CDR3 is CASNPGRSETQYF. Written as DNA, the CDR3 is TGTGCCAGCAACCCCGGGAGATCGGAGACCCAGTACTTC. The chain uses TRBV10-3 and TRBJ2-5; D is perhaps TRBD2 (6 bases). V was pared by 10 bases and J by 5 bases, with 17 bases between. The germline gives CDR1 ENHRY, CDR2 SYGVKD. CDR3 length equals 13 residues.